The clone carrying this T cell receptor (beta chain) was recorded many times. Its antigen is currently unknown. This record belongs to a study of T cells after posttransplantation cyclophosphamide. Looked up from germline, CDR1 is SGDLS and CDR2 is YYNGEE. The CDR3 is 14 residues long. V dropped 3 bases and J dropped 2; count of bases not matched to a gene: 2. Findings and limits, study-wide: After PTCy, TRB diversity resembled that of CNI/methotrexate controls. Donor-recipient repertoire similarity was low at 1-2 months, rising over year one. TRB overlap between skin or GI tissue T cells and blood was limited.

Cyclophosphamide on days +3 and +4 followed busulfan-fludarabine conditioning and a marrow graft. The method was immunoSEQ multiplex PCR; TCRdb's version includes in-frame clones alone and lacks a portion of them. This sample comprises 2,700 or so clones, none seen once only. The rearrangement joins TRBV9 to TRBJ2-1; TRBD2 aligns across 7 bases. This receptor was taken from a male patient over 55 who received an allogeneic stem cell transplant from a related donor and was CMV-positive. Some T cells may be the graft donor's. The source was PBMCs, collected after allogeneic stem cell transplant with posttransplant cyclophosphamide. CDR3 in amino acids: CASSATSTYNEQFF. The DNA for the CDR3 is TGTGCCAGCAGCGCGACTAGCACCTACAATGAGCAGTTCTTC.